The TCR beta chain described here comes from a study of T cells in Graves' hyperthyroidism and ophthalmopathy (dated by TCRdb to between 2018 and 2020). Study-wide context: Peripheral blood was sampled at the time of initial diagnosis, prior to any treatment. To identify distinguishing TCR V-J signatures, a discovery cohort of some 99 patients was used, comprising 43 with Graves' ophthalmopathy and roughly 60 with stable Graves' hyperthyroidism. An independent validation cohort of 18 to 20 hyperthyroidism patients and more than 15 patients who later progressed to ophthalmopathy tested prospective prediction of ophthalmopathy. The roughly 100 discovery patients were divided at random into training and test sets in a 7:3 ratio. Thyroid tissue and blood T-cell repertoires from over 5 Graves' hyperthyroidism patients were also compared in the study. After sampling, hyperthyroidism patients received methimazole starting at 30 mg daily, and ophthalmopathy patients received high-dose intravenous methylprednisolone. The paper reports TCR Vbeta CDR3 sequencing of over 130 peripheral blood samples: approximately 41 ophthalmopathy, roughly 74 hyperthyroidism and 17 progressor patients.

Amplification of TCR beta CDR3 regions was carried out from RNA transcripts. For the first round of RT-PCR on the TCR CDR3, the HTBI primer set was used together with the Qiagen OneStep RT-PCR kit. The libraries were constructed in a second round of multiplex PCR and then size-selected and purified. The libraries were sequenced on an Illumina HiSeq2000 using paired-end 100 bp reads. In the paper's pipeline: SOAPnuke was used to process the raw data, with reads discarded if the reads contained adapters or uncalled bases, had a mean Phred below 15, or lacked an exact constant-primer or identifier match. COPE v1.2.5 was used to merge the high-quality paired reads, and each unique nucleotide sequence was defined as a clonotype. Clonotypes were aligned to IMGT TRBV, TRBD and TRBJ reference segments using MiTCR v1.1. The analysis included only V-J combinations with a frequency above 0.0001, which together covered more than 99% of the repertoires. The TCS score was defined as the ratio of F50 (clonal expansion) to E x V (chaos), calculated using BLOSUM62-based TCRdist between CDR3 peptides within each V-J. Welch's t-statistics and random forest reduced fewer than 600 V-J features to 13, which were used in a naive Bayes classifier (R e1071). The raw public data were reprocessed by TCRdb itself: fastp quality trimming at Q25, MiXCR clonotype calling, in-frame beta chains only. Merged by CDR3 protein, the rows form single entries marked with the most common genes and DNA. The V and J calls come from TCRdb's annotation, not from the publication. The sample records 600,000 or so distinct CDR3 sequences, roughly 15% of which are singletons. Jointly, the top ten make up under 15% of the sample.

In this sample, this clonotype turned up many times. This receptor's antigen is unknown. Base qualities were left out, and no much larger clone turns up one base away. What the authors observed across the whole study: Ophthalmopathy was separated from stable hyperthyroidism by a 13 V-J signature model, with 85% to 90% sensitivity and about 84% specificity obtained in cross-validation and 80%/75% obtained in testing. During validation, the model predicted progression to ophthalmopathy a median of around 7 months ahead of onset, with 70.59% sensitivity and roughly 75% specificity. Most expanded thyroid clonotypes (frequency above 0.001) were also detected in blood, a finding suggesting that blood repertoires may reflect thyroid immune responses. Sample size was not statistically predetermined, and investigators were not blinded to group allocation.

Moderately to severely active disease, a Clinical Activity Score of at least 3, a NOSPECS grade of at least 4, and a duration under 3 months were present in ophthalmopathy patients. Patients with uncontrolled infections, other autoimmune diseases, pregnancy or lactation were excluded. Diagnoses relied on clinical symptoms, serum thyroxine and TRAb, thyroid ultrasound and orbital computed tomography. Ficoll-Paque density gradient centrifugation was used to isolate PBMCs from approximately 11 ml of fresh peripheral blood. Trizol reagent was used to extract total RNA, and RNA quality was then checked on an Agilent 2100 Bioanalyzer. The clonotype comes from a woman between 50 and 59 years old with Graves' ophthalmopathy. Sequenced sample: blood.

The sequenced DNA: TGCAGTGGGGGGTCGAGGCGCAACTACACCTTC. This yields the protein CSGGSRRNYTF. The rearrangement joined TRBV20-1 to TRBJ1-2; a weak D assignment points to TRBD1 (5 bases agree). CDR1 is given as DFQATT and CDR2 as SNEGSKA, both from the germline V gene (reference sequence). V is shortened by 7 bases, J by 10 bases, and the region joining them spans 16 bases. Inclusive of the bounding cysteine and phenylalanine, the CDR3 is 11 residues long. Solely the CDR3 DNA is kept, with 33 bases framed from the first base.